This note documents a single TCR beta chain sequence. As handled by the study authors: It was from reference gene primer amplification that nucleated cell counts were estimated. Clones were sequenced by immunoSEQ multiplex PCR, and TCRdb holds only the in-frame ones, with some missing. V and J calls and clone size follow that table, whereas D and trimming were derived from the DNA. Among 350,000 to 450,000 clones listed, 70% to 90% were seen once. The data stem from a study of blood T cell repertoires in COVID-19. Individuals aged roughly 18 to 95 years were recruited from around 22 US areas. Researchers sorted participants into cohorts using their self-reported clinical history. Participants in the exposed group had met a COVID-19 case in the 2 weeks before joining the study. The CDR3 is 16 residues long. Germline CDR1 reads SGHVS; CDR2 reads FNYEAQ. Unmatched junction bases numbered 14, after V lost 3 bases and J lost 7 bases.

This chain connects TRBV7-6 to TRBJ1-1, with 7 bases aligning to TRBD1. This sequence originates from a woman between 18 and 30 years old who had been exposed to COVID-19. Sequencing was performed on PBMCs or T cells enriched from blood (not recorded which). The CDR3 DNA sequence: TGTGCCAGCAGCTTGGGCGCCGGGACAGCCCCTGATGAAGCTTTCTTT. Protein: CASSLGAGTAPDEAFF.